The present T cell receptor beta chain was sequenced within a study of blood T cell repertoires in COVID-19. Study-wide context: The United States, Italy and Spain supplied acute and convalescent COVID-19 samples. Sample material is recorded as cDNA or gDNA derived from T cells, B-cell-depleted T cells, or PBMCs.

As originally analysed: The authors estimated nucleated cell counts from reference gene primer amplification. Sequenced by immunoSEQ multiplex PCR; TCRdb stores in-frame clones only, minus some. D and trimming were read from the DNA, whereas the V and J calls and clone size are those reported in that table. There are 80,000 to 100,000 clones in the sample; roughly 96% occur only once, and approximately 4.3% lies in the top ten. The specimen sequenced was peripheral blood. The clonotype was recovered from a human donor with active COVID-19. The donor label of this sample is uncertain.

The CDR3 reads CASSLVANSGTKETQYF. The CDR3, as DNA: TGTGCCAGCAGCTTAGTGGCCAATAGTGGGACAAAGGAGACCCAGTACTTC. This sequence joins TRBV7-8 and TRBJ2-5; D may be TRBD1 (6 bases). CDR1 and CDR2 (germline): SGHVS, FQNEAQ. The CDR3 extends over 17 amino acids. Between the trimmed V and J ends, which lost 1 base and 5 bases, there was a span of 20 bases.